This T cell receptor beta chain came from a study of shared clonotypes between healthy human individuals. Study conclusions and caveats: Non-shared clonotypes were found to have lower generation probabilities than the clonotypes that were shared by all four of the sorted-subset donors. Clonotype sharing among donors, it was expected, would be affected by sequencing depth. Researchers sampled blood only, noting tissue repertoires likely differ.

This clone was found a few times. What it binds is unknown. Sequencing was at deep level. Using immunoSEQ multiplex PCR, the repertoire was profiled, and TCRdb retains in-frame clones only, with some absent. The profile shows about 960,000 clones, about 80% of them singletons. This CDR3 comprises 11 residues. Germline V lookup: CDR1 GTSNPN, CDR2 SVGIG (reference sequence). V was shortened by 2 bases and J by 10 bases, with 6 bases between the two germline ends. This receptor was taken from a young man in good health. The rearrangement joins TRBV30 to TRBJ1-6; D unresolved. The sequencing sample was made of memory CD4+ T cells sorted from blood. Subset of the sample: CD45RA-negative fraction. CDR3 bases: TGTGCCTGGAGTTTCGGGTCACCCCTCCACTTT. Translated, it gives CAWSFGSPLHF.